This T cell receptor (beta chain) came from a study of blood T cell repertoires in COVID-19. V dropped 0 bases and J dropped 7; count of bases not matched to a gene: 9. From germline, CDR1 is SGHRS and CDR2 YFSETQ. The CDR3 has 16 residues. Participants spanned ages roughly 18 to 95 years and resided in about 24 US areas. Allocation to cohorts depended on clinical history reported by the participants. The protocol was immunoSEQ multiplex PCR, while the TCRdb copy is restricted to in-frame clones and leaves out a portion. The profile shows approximately 350,000 clones, 80% to 90% of them singletons. The TCR sequence derives from a man younger than 35 who had recovered from COVID-19. The chain combines TRBV5-1 with TRBJ2-1; 8 bases are a match to TRBD1. The sequencing sample was made of PBMCs or T cells enriched from blood (not recorded which). The CDR3 loop reads CASSLVSRQGANEQFF. CDR3 nucleotides: TGCGCCAGCAGCTTGGTCTCGCGGCAGGGGGCGAATGAGCAGTTCTTC. The full variable domain, rest sourced from reference TRBV5-1 and TRBJ2-1, is KAGVTQTPRYLIKTRGQQVTLSCSPISGHRSVSWYQQTPGQGLQFLFEYFSETQRNKGNFPGRFSGRQFSNSRSEMNVSTLELGDSALYLCASSLVSRQGANEQFFGPGTRLTVL.